This T cell receptor beta chain was observed in a study of CD8 T cells in ankylosing spondylitis (dated by TCRdb to the late 2010s). Study-wide context: T cell receptor beta repertoires were profiled in healthy donors and ankylosing spondylitis patients so that disease-linked TCR variants could be found. The whole study cohort included over 85 healthy donors and 20 to 30 ankylosing spondylitis patients. Peripheral blood was sampled, and synovial fluid was additionally collected from ankylosing spondylitis patients. Paper-wide results and their limitations: A TCR beta motif made up of several highly homologous amino acid variants appeared to be characteristic of blood from ankylosing spondylitis patients. In peripheral blood, the disease-linked clones were found at relatively low frequencies and had a CD8+ phenotype. The disease-linked clones were reported to be significantly enriched in matched synovial fluid samples from ankylosing spondylitis patients. Some motif variants had previously been reported in the synovial fluid and blood of reactive arthritis patients, which suggests shared mechanisms of disease initiation.

TCRdb lists the instrument as Illumina HiSeq 2500. Quantitative 5'-RACE with molecular barcodes was the method used to prepare the TCR beta libraries. Processing in the source paper ran as follows. A new computational method, built on a probabilistic model of VDJ rearrangement, was used to identify disease-linked TCR variants. TCRdb handled the public reads itself, with Q25 trimming in fastp and clone calling in MiXCR, and kept productive beta chains. All rows with the same CDR3 protein become a single entry with the most common DNA and genes. These V and J calls are TCRdb output, not the study's own analysis. The sample table records over 400,000 distinct CDR3 sequences; roughly 27% of these occur just once. The biggest ten clones account for roughly 0.9% of the sample. The germline V gene (reference sequence) gives CDR1 as DFQATT and CDR2 as SNEGSKA. Reading from cysteine to phenylalanine, the CDR3 counts 15 amino acids. Just the 45-base CDR3 DNA is kept, in frame starting at base 1. Trimming costs V 2 bases and J 0 bases, and their ends lie 11 bases apart.

This clonotype was seen a few times. Its antigen has not been determined. Per-nucleotide qualities are absent, and no much larger clonotype sits a single base away. This sequence uses TRBV20-1 and TRBJ2-1; TRBD2 might be the D gene, on 5 matching bases. Sequencing input: blood, either unsorted or a sorted T cell fraction (not recorded which). The source of this sequence is a male donor with ankylosing spondylitis. The nucleotide sequence is given as TGCAGTGCTAGACACCAAGCGGTCTCCTACAATGAGCAGTTCTTC. Its protein product is CSARHQAVSYNEQFF.